Reported below is one T cell receptor beta chain. What it recognizes is unknown. A read error may account for a junction end that differs from germline. The data belong to a study of CD8+CD57+ T cells in acquired aplastic anemia. The overall study: CD4+ and CD8+ cells, once sorted, gave DNA averaging 3.2 ug. Healthy CD8+ samples averaged approximately 11 million reads. Study findings and constraints: Overlapping CD8+ CDR3 repertoires of patients and controls contained some 27 shared sequences.

The TCR beta profiling, which covered VDJ combination and CDR3 sequence, was carried out using genomic DNA as the template. From the reads, TCRdb called clonotypes with MiXCR, one entry per CDR3 protein. The profile shows about 110,000 distinct CDR3 sequences, under 60% of them singletons. CDR3 length: 13 amino acids. Germline V gene data show CDR1 as SSHAT and CDR2 as FNYEAQ (reference sequence). The clonotype comes from a human donor in good health, serving as a control. The chain recombines TRBV7-7 with TRBJ2-2; no clear D gene. Sequencing input: sorted CD4+, CD8+, or CD8+CD57+ T cells (not recorded which) from PBMCs. As DNA, the CDR3 is TGTGCTAGCAGCCCCCTATCGACCGGGGAGCTGTTTTTT. It translates to CASSPLSTGELFF.